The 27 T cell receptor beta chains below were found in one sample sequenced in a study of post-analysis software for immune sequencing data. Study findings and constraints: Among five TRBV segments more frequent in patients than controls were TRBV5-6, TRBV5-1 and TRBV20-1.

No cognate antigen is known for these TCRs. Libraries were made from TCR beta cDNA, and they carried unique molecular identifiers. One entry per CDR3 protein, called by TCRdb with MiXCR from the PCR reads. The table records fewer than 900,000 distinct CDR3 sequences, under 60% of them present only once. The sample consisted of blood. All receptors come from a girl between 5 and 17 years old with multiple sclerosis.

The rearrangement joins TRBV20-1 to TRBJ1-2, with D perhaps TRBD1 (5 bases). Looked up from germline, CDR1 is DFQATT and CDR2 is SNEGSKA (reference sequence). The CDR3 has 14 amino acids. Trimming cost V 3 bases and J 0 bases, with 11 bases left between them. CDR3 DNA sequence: TGCAGTGCTAGGCGTGGGGGAGCTAACTATGGCTACACCTTC. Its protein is CSARRGGANYGYTF.

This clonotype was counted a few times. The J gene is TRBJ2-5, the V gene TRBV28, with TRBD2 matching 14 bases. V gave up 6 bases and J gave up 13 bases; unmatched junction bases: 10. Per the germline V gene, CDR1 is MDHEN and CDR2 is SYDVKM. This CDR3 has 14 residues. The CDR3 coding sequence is TGTGCCAGCAGGACCGGGACTAGCGGGAGCACCTTGTACTTC. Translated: CASRTGTSGSTLYF.

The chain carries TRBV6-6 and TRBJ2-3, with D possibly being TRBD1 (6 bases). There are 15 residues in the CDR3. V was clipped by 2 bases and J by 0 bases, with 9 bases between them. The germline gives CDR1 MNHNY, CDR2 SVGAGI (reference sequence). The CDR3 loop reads CASSYSQGSTDTQYF. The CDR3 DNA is TGTGCCAGCAGTTACAGTCAGGGGAGCACAGATACGCAGTATTTT.

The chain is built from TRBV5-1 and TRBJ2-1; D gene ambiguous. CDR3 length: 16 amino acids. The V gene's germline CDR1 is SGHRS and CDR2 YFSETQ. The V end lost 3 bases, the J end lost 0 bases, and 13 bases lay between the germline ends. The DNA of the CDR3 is TGCGCCAGCAGCTGGAGCTTACGGATCTCCTACAATGAGCAGTTCTTC. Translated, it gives CASSWSLRISYNEQFF.

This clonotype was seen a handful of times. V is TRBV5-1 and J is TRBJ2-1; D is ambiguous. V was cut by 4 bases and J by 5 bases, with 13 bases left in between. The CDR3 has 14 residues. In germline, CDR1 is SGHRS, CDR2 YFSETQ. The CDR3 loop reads CASSPEPTNNEQFF. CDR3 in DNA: TGCGCCAGCAGCCCCGAGCCAACGAACAATGAGCAGTTCTTC.

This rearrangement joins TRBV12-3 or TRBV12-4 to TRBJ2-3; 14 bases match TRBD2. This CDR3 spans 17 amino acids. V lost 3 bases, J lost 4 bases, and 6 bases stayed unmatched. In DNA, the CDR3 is TGTGCCAGCAGTTTGTATTCGGGACTAGCGGGAGCAGATACGCAGTATTTT. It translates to CASSLYSGLAGADTQYF.

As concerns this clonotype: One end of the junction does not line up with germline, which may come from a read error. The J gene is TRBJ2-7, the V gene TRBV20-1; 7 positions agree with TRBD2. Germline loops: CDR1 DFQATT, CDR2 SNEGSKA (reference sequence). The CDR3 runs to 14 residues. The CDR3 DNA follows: TGCAGTGCTAGTCCGCTAGCGGAATCCTACAAGCAGTACTTC. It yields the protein CSASPLAESYKQYF.

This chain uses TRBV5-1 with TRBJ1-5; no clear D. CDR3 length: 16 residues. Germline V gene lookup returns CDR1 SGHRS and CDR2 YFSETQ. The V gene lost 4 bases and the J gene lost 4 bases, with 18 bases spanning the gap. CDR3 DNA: TGCGCCAGCAGCCCCAATGGACGGGATGGGAATCAGCCCCAGCATTTT. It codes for CASSPNGRDGNQPQHF.

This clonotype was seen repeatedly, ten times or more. The CDR3 is CATSRVAASTDTQYF. CDR3 DNA sequence: TGTGCCACCAGCAGGGTAGCGGCAAGCACAGATACGCAGTATTTT. The V call is TRBV15, the J call TRBJ2-3; maybe TRBD2 (6 bases). Trimming took 3 bases from V and 0 from J, leaving 10 bases between them. The CDR3 length is 15 residues. Germline V gene lookup returns CDR1 LNHNV and CDR2 YYDKDF (reference sequence).

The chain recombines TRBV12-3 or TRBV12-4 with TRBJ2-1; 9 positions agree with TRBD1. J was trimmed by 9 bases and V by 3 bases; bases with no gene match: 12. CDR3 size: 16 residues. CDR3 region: CASSLSFGTGSAEQFF. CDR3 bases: TGTGCCAGCAGTTTGAGTTTCGGGACAGGGAGCGCTGAGCAGTTCTTC.

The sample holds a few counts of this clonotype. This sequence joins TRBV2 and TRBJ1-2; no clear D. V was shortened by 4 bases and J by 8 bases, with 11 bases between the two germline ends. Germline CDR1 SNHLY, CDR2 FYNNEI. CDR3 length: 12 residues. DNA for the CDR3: TGTGCCAGCAGTGTAGATGGGAACGGCTACACCTTC. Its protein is CASSVDGNGYTF.

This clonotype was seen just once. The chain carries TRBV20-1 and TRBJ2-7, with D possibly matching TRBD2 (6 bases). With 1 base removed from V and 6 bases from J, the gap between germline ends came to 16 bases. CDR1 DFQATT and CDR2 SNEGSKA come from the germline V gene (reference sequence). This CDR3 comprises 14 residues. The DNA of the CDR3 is TGCAGTGCTAGAGGGGTATCGGGGGTTGGCGAGCAGTACTTC. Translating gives CSARGVSGVGEQYF.

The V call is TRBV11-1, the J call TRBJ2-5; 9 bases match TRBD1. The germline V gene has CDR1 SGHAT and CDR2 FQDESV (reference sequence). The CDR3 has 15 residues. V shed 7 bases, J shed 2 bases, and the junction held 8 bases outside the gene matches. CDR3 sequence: CASTSRDRAQETQYF. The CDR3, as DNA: TGTGCCAGCACCAGCCGGGACAGGGCGCAAGAGACCCAGTACTTC.

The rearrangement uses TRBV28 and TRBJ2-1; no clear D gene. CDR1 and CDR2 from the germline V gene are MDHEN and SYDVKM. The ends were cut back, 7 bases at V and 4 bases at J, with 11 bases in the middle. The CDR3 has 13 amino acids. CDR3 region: CASTGPNYNEQFF. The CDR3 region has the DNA TGTGCCAGCACAGGTCCAAATTACAATGAGCAGTTCTTC.

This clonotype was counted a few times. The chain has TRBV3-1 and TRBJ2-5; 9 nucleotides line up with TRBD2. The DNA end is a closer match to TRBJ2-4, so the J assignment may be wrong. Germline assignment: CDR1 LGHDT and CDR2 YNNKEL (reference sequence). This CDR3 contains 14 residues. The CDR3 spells CASSQVAGVSIQYF. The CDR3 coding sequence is TGTGCCAGCAGCCAAGTAGCGGGAGTGAGCATTCAGTACTTC.

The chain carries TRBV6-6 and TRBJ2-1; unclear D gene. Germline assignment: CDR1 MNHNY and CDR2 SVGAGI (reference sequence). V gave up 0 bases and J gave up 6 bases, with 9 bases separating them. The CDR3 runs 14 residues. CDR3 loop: CASSYSPRVNEQFF. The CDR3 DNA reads TGTGCCAGCAGTTACTCCCCTAGAGTCAATGAGCAGTTCTTC.

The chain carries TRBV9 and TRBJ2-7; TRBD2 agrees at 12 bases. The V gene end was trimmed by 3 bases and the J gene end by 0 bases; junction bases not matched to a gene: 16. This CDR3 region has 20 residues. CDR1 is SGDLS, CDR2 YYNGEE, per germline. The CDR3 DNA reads TGTGCCAGCAGCGGAGGGTGGGACGGGACTAGCGGGTCTTCCTCCTACGAGCAGTACTTC. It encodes CASSGGWDGTSGSSSYEQYF.

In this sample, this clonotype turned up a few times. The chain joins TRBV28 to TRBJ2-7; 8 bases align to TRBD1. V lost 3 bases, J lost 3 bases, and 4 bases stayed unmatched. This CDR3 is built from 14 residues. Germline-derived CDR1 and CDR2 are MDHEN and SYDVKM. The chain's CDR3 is CASSFWTGNYEQYF. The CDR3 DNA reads TGTGCCAGCAGTTTTTGGACAGGGAACTACGAGCAGTACTTC. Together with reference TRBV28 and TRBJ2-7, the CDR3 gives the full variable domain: DVKVTQSSRYLVKRTGEKVFLECVQDMDHENMFWYRQDPGLGLRLIYFSYDVKMKEKGDIPEGYSVSREKKERFSLILESASTNQTSMYLCASSFWTGNYEQYFGPGTRLTVT.

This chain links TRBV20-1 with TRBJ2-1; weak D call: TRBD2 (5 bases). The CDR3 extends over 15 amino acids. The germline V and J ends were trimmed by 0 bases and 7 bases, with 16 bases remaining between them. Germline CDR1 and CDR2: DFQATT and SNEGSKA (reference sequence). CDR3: CSARDPREPYNEQFF. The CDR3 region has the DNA TGCAGTGCTAGAGATCCCCGGGAACCATATAATGAGCAGTTCTTC.

Here the CDR3 DNA reads TGTGCCAGCAGTTACTCGGGGGACAACACTGAAGCTTTCTTT. This encodes CASSYSGDNTEAFF. This chain links TRBV6-2 or TRBV6-3 with TRBJ1-1, with a tentative D call TRBD1 (5 bases). V lost 0 bases and J lost 2, with 7 bases in between. Germline V gene lookup returns CDR1 MNHEY and CDR2 SVGEGT. The CDR3 runs to 14 residues.

In DNA form, the CDR3 reads TGCGCCAGCAACCCGGGCAGATCAGATACGCAGTATTTT. Encoded protein: CASNPGRSDTQYF. V gene TRBV5-1 combines with J gene TRBJ2-3; D is unresolved. Germline V gene sequence: CDR1 SGHRS, CDR2 YFSETQ. V gave up 6 bases and J gave up 4 bases, with 12 bases separating them. The CDR3 consists of 13 residues.

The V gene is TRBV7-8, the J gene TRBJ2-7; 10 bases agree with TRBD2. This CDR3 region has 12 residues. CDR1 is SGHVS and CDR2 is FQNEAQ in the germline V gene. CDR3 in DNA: TGTGCGGGGACTAGCGACTCCTACGAGCAGTACTTC. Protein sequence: CAGTSDSYEQYF.

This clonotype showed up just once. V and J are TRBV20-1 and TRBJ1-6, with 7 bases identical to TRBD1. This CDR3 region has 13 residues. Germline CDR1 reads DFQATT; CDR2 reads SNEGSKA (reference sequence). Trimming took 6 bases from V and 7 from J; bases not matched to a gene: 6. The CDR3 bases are TGCAGTGCCAGGGCAGGGGGAAATTCACCCCTCCACTTT. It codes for CSARAGGNSPLHF.

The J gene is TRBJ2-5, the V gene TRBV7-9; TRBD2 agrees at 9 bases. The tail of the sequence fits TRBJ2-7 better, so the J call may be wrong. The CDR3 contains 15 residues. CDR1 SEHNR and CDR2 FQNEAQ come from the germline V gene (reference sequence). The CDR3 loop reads CASSSVAGESYEQYF. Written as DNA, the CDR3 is TGTGCCAGCAGCTCGGTAGCGGGAGAATCCTACGAGCAGTACTTC.

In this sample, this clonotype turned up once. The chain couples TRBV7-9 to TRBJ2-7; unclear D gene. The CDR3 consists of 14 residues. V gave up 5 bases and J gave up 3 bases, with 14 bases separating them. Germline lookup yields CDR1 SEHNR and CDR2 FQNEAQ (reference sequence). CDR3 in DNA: TGTGCCAGCAGCAAAATCGGACGGTACTACGAGCAGTACTTC. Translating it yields CASSKIGRYYEQYF.

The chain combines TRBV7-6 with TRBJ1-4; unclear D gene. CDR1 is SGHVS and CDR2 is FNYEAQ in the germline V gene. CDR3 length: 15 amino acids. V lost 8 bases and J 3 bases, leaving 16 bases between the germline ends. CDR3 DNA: TGTGCCAGCGGACCTGGAGTGAACTCTAATGAAAAACTGTTTTTT. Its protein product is CASGPGVNSNEKLFF.

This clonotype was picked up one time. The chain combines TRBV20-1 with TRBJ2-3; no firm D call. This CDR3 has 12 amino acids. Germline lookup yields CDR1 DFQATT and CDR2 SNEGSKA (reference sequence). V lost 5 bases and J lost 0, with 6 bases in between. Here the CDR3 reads CSAPHSTDTQYF. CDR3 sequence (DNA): TGCAGTGCTCCTCACAGCACAGATACGCAGTATTTT.